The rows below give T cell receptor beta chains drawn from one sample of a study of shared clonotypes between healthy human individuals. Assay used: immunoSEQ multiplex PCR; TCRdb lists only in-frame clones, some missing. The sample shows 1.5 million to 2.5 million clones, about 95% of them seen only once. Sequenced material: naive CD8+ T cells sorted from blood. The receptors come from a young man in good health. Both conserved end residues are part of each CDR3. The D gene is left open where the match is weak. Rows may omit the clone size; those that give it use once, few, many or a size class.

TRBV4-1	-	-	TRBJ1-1	TGCGCCAGCAGCCAAGAATGGGTCGGGAGCACTGAAGCTTTCTTT	CASSQEWVGSTEAFF
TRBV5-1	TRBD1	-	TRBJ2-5	TGCGCCAGCAGGAGGACAGGCCCGAAGGAGACCCAGTACTTC	CASRRTGPKETQYF
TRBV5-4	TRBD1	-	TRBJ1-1	TGTGCCAGCAGCTTGACAGGGGGTTCTACTGAAGCTTTCTTT	CASSLTGGSTEAFF
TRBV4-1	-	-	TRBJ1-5	TGCGCCAGCAGCCCAGACTGGGCGGGGCTCAATCAGCCCCAGCATTTT	CASSPDWAGLNQPQHF
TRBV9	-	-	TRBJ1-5	TGTGCCAGCAGCGTGGGGTGGATGAGCAATCAGCCCCAGCATTTT	CASSVGWMSNQPQHF
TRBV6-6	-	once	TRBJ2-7	TGTGCCAGCAGTAGCCCCGACGGATCAATCTACGAGCAGTACTTC	CASSSPDGSIYEQYF
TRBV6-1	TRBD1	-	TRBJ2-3	TGTGCCAGTCAACAGGGGACGATTCGCACAGATACGCAGTATTTT	CASQQGTIRTDTQYF
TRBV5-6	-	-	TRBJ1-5	TGTGCCAGCAGCTTGGGGATAGGCTATCAGCCCCAGCATTTT	CASSLGIGYQPQHF
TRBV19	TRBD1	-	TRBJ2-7	TGTGCCAGTAGGACAGGGGACGAGCAGTACTTC	CASRTGDEQYF
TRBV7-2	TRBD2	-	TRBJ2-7	TGTGCCAGCAGCTTTACGCTAGCGGGAGGTTACGAGCAGTACTTC	CASSFTLAGGYEQYF
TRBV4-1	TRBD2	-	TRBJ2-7	TGCGCCAGCAGCCCAGCCGACCTAGCGGGAGTTCACGAGCAGTACTTC	CASSPADLAGVHEQYF
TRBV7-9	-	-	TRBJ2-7	TGTGCCAGCAGCTTAGCCCAGGGGATCCTTGGGGAGCAGTACTTC	CASSLAQGILGEQYF
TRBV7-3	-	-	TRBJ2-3	TGTGCCAGCAGCTTAGCGGGGCCGACCACAGATACGCAGTATTTT	CASSLAGPTTDTQYF
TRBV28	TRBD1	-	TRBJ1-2	TGTGCCAGCAGTTTAGCCCCGACAGGGGGCGAAGGCTACACCTTC	CASSLAPTGGEGYTF
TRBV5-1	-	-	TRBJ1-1	TGCGCCAGCAGCTTGGCTGGTTTTGAAGCTTTCTTT	CASSLAGFEAFF
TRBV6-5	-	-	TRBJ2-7	TGTGCCAGCAGTTACGAGGCCCTGAGGGGGATCTACGAGCAGTACTTC	CASSYEALRGIYEQYF
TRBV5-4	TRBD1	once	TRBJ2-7	TGTGCCAGCAGCACCGTGGGACAGGGGGTATACGAGCAGTACTTC	CASSTVGQGVYEQYF
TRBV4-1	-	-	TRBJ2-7	TGCGCCAGCAGCCAAGATCCTGCGTCCTACGAGCAGTACTTC	CASSQDPASYEQYF
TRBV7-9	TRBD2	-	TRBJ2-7	TGTGCCAGCAGCTGGGACTATAGTTTCTACGAGCAGTACTTC	CASSWDYSFYEQYF
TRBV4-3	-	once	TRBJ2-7	TGCGCCAGCAGCCAAGAAAGGCACTCCTCATACGAGCAGTACTTC	CASSQERHSSYEQYF
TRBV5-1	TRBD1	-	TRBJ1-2	TGCGCCAGCACCTTTGATCAGGGGGGAGACGGCTACACCTTC	CASTFDQGGDGYTF
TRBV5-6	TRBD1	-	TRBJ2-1	TGTGCCAGCAGCTGGGGGACAGGCAACAATGAGCAGTTCTTC	CASSWGTGNNEQFF
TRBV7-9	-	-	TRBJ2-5	TGTGCCAGCAGCTTAGCGTGGGAGTACCAAGAGACCCAGTACTTC	CASSLAWEYQETQYF
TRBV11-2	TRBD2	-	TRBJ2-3	TGTGCCAGCAGTCTTCTTAGCGGGACGGGGATCACAGATACGCAGTATTTT	CASSLLSGTGITDTQYF
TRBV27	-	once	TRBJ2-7	TGTGCCAGCAGTTTAGACGGAGCAGGGTACGAGCAGTACTTC	CASSLDGAGYEQYF
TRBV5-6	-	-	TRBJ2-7	TGTGCCAGCAGCTTGGCCGGGAGCCAATACGAGCAGTACTTC	CASSLAGSQYEQYF
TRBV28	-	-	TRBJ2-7	TGTGCCAGCAGAACCCGGCAGGGATTCTTGGACGAGCAGTACTTC	CASRTRQGFLDEQYF
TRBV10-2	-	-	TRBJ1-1	TGCGCCAGCAGTACTGGGACAACTGAAGCTTTCTTT	CASSTGTTEAFF
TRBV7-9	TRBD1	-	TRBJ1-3	TGTGCCAGCAGGCGAACGGGACAGGGGGCTACTGGAAACACCATATATTTT	CASRRTGQGATGNTIYF
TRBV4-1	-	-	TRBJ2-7	TGCGCCAGCAGCCTACAGAGTCTCTCCTACGAGCAGTACTTC	CASSLQSLSYEQYF
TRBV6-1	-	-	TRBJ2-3	TGTGCCAGTACGCTAGCAAATACGCAGTATTTT	CASTLANTQYF
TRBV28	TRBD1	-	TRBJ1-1	TGTGCCAGCAGAAACAGGGGGACCACTGAAGCTTTCTTT	CASRNRGTTEAFF
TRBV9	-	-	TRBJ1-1	TGTGCCAGCAGCGCGGGGGGCGGCACTGAAGCTTTCTTT	CASSAGGGTEAFF
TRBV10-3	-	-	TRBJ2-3	TGTGCCACCCGGCAGGAGAGCACAGATACGCAGTATTTT	CATRQESTDTQYF
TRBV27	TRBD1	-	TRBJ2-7	TGTGCCAGCAGTCAGACCGGGACAGGGTTCTACGAGCAGTACTTC	CASSQTGTGFYEQYF
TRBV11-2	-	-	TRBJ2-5	TGTGCCAGCAGCTTCGACCCGAACCAAGAGACCCAGTACTTC	CASSFDPNQETQYF
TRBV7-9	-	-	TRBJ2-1	TGTGCCAGCAGCCCCCCAATCACGGGCTCCTACAATGAGCAGTTCTTC	CASSPPITGSYNEQFF
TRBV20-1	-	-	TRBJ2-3	TGCAGCGTCGTTAGCACAGATACGCAGTATTTT	CSVVSTDTQYF
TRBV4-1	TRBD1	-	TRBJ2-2	TGCGCCAGCAGCCACCTTCCCGGACAGGGGGGGGACGGGGAGCTGTTTTTT	CASSHLPGQGGDGELFF
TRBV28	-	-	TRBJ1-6	TGTGCCAGCAGTTTCCATCAGGTGGGTTCACCCCTCCACTTT	CASSFHQVGSPLHF
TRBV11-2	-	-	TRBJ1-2	TGTGCCAGCAGCTTAGGGTCCCAGACCACGAACTTC	CASSLGSQTTNF
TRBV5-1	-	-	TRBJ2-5	TGCGCCAGCAGCTTGGAGGGGGACCAAGAGACCCAGTACTTC	CASSLEGDQETQYF
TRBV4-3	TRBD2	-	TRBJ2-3	TGCGCCAGCAGCCAAGAGACTAGCGGGACGGGAGATACGCAGTATTTT	CASSQETSGTGDTQYF
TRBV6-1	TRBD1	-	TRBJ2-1	TGTGCCAGCAGTGACCCCCGGACAGGGAAGAATGAGCAGTTCTTC	CASSDPRTGKNEQFF
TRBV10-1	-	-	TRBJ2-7	TGCGCCAGCAGTGAAGGGTCGCTCCTACAATACGAGCAGTACTTC	CASSEGSLLQYEQYF
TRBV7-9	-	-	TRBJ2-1	TGTGCCAGCAGCTTAGACTCCTACAATGAGCAGTTCTTC	CASSLDSYNEQFF
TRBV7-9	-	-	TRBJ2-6	TGTGCCAGCAGCCTCACTTCTGGGGCCAACGTCCTGACTTTC	CASSLTSGANVLTF
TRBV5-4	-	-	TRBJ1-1	TGTGCCAGCAGCTTGGGGTTTGAAGCTTTCTTT	CASSLGFEAFF
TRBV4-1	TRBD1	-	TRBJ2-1	TGCGCCAGCAGCCAAGAGACAGGGGTAGGCAATGAGCAGTTCTTC	CASSQETGVGNEQFF
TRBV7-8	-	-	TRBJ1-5	TGTGCCAGCAGCCCAAATAGCAATCAGCCCCAGCATTTT	CASSPNSNQPQHF
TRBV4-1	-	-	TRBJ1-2	TGCGCCAGCAGCCAAGGTTCGAGGGAGGTCTATGGCTACACCTTC	CASSQGSREVYGYTF
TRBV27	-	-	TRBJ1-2	TGTGCCAGCAGACCCCTCGGGGGTGTAGCTGGCTACACCTTC	CASRPLGGVAGYTF
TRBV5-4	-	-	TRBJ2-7	TGTGCCAGCAGCTTCGAGGGGCCAAGCTCCTACGAGCAGTACTTC	CASSFEGPSSYEQYF
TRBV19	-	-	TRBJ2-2	TGTGCCAGTACCACCCTAGGGGGTGCCGGGGAGCTGTTTTTT	CASTTLGGAGELFF
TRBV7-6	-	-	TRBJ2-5	TGTGCCAGCAGCTTCTTGCGGGCCCAAGAGACCCAGTACTTC	CASSFLRAQETQYF
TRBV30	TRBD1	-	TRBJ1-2	TGTGCCTTTGGTCCGGGACAGCATAACTATGGCTACACCTTC	CAFGPGQHNYGYTF
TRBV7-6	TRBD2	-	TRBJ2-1	TGTGCCAGCAGCCCCCTAGCGGGGGCCTACAATGAGCAGTTCTTC	CASSPLAGAYNEQFF